Presented here are 28 T cell receptor beta chains from one specimen sequenced in a study of neurological immune-mediated disorders. A single record per CDR3 protein comes from TCRdb applying MiXCR to the 5' RACE reads. The data hold roughly 32,000 distinct CDR3 sequences, with 3% to 4% observed a single time. Sequencing was carried out using PBMCs. These receptors all come from a man younger than 45 with multiple sclerosis.

In this sample, this clonotype turned up many times. The J gene is TRBJ1-1, the V gene TRBV12-3 or TRBV12-4, with 8 bases that match TRBD1. The V segment lost 2 bases and the J segment 7 bases; nucleotides outside the gene matches: 6. The CDR3 covers 14 residues. DNA of the CDR3: TGTGCCAGCAGTTTACGGGCAGGGGGCGGTGAAGCTTTCTTT. This encodes CASSLRAGGGEAFF.

This clonotype was seen a handful of times. A read error may be the cause here, since a much bigger clone is one base away. The chain carries TRBV20-1 and TRBJ1-1; D may be TRBD1 (6 bases). CDR1 is DFQATT, CDR2 SNEGSKA, per germline (reference sequence). Trimming left V 6 bases short and J 6 bases short, with 17 bases between. This CDR3 is 13 amino acids long. CDR3 region: CSAAPTGKAEAFF. The CDR3 coding sequence is TGCAGTGCAGCCCCCACAGGGAAGGCTGAAGCTTTCTTT.

This clonotype occurred many times. V usage is TRBV7-9 and J usage is TRBJ2-5; TRBD1 matches 9 bases. Germline values: CDR1 SEHNR, CDR2 FQNEAQ (reference sequence). Trimming at V came to 5 bases and at J to 5 bases, leaving 12 bases not matched to a gene. The CDR3 has 16 residues. For the CDR3, the DNA is TGTGCCAGCAGCCCAGCGGACAGGGGAATTTCCGAGACCCAGTACTTC. Residues: CASSPADRGISETQYF.

This sequence joins TRBV20-1 and TRBJ2-1; TRBD1 might be the D (5 bases). Germline assignment: CDR1 DFQATT and CDR2 SNEGSKA (reference sequence). The CDR3 contains 15 residues. The V gene lost 5 bases and the J gene lost 3 bases, with 17 bases spanning the gap. The CDR3 coding sequence is TGCAGTGCTGGCAGGGCCCCCCTAGACTACAATGAGCAGTTCTTC. Translation: CSAGRAPLDYNEQFF.

This chain uses TRBV6-2 or TRBV6-3 with TRBJ2-2; maybe TRBD2 (6 bases). The CDR3 extends over 13 amino acids. Trimming shortened V by 7 bases and J by 5 bases, and 11 bases separated the two germline ends. Germline CDR1 and CDR2: MNHEY and SVGEGT. CDR3 bases: TGTGCCAGCAAAGTCGGAGGGACCGGGGAGCTGTTTTTT. Protein sequence: CASKVGGTGELFF.

This clonotype was detected only a few times. The rearrangement joins TRBV13 to TRBJ1-1; 7 bases fit TRBD1. The CDR3 loop spans 16 amino acids. V was clipped by 2 bases and J by 2 bases; unmatched bases: 8. The V gene's germline CDR1 is PRHDT and CDR2 FYEKMQ (reference sequence). The CDR3, as DNA: TGTGCCAGCAGCTTAACAGGGGCGTTGAACAACACTGAAGCTTTCTTT. Protein product: CASSLTGALNNTEAFF.

This clonotype was recorded many times. The rearrangement uses TRBV6-5 and TRBJ1-1; D gene ambiguous. Germline CDR1 MNHEY, CDR2 SVGAGI. This CDR3 contains 14 residues. The ends were cut back, 5 bases at V and 0 bases at J, with 10 bases in the middle. CDR3 loop: CASSAWGVNTEAFF. The CDR3, as DNA: TGTGCCAGCAGTGCCTGGGGAGTGAACACTGAAGCTTTCTTT.

V gene TRBV7-2 combines with J gene TRBJ2-5; D uncertain. The CDR3 has 14 amino acids. Germline assignment: CDR1 SGHTA and CDR2 FQGNSA. Between the trimmed V and J ends, which lost 3 bases and 1 base, there was a span of 9 bases. In nucleotides, the CDR3 is TGTGCCAGCAGCTTCGGAAAGGCCCAAGAGACCCAGTACTTC. It codes for CASSFGKAQETQYF.

Remarks on this clonotype: This may be a read error: a much more frequent sequence differs by one nucleotide. This chain links TRBV20-1 with TRBJ2-3; D not certain. The CDR3 has 11 amino acids. V lost 5 bases, J lost 5 bases, and 8 bases lay in between. Germline lookup yields CDR1 DFQATT and CDR2 SNEGSKA (reference sequence). CDR3 sequence: CSASKGDTQYF. The CDR3 DNA sequence: TGCAGTGCTTCAAAGGGAGATACGCAGTATTTT.

This clonotype was found many times. The genes are TRBV12-3 or TRBV12-4 and TRBJ2-1, with 12 bases aligning to TRBD1. Germline trimming cut 3 bases from V and 11 bases from J; bases unmatched to any gene: 5. This CDR3 is 14 amino acids long. The CDR3 coding sequence is TGTGCCAGCAGTTTCCGGGACAGGGGGCGAAAGCAGTTCTTC. Translating gives CASSFRDRGRKQFF.

This clonotype was recorded at least ten times. This chain connects TRBV9 to TRBJ2-3; 8 bases are shared with TRBD1. CDR1 SGDLS and CDR2 YYNGEE come from the germline V gene. V lost 0 bases to trimming and J lost 2 bases; unmatched junction nucleotides: 8. This CDR3 region has 17 residues. CDR3 bases: TGTGCCAGCAGCGTAGAGGACAGGGCCCCTATCACAGATACGCAGTATTTT. Translated: CASSVEDRAPITDTQYF.

The V and J genes are TRBV29-1 and TRBJ2-3; D is undetermined. The V end lost 6 bases, the J end lost 0 bases, and 13 bases lay between the germline ends. The CDR3 has 14 amino acids. Germline values: CDR1 SQVTM, CDR2 ANQGSEA. The CDR3 DNA reads as TGCAGCGTCGATCCCGACGGAAGCACAGATACGCAGTATTTT. This sequence encodes CSVDPDGSTDTQYF.

This clonotype showed up many times. The chain carries TRBV12-3 or TRBV12-4 and TRBJ1-1; D gene unclear. The germline V and J ends were trimmed by 2 bases and 0 bases, with 4 bases remaining between them. The CDR3 is 13 residues long. The CDR3 DNA is TGTGCCAGCAGTTTACAGGTGAACACTGAAGCTTTCTTT. This codes for CASSLQVNTEAFF.

There are a few counts of this clonotype. The chain carries TRBV18 and TRBJ2-7; D may be TRBD1 (5 bases). The CDR3 contains 14 residues. V lost 3 bases, J lost 2 bases, and 11 bases lay in between. The V gene's germline CDR1 is KGHSH and CDR2 LQKENI. DNA of the CDR3: TGTGCCAGCTCACCGAGCAGGGATGCCTACGAGCAGTACTTC. Translated: CASSPSRDAYEQYF.

This clonotype was counted ten times or more. The chain employs TRBV10-3 and TRBJ2-1, with D perhaps matching TRBD1 (5 bases). The length of the CDR3 is 12 residues. Germline V gene data show CDR1 as ENHRY and CDR2 as SYGVKD. V lost 6 bases and J 5 bases, leaving 8 bases between the germline ends. CDR3 sequence: CAIRQTDNEQFF. The CDR3 nucleotides read TGTGCCATCAGGCAGACAGACAATGAGCAGTTCTTC.

This sequence joins TRBV11-2 and TRBJ2-5; D may be TRBD2 (6 bases). The germline V gene encodes CDR1 SGHAT and CDR2 FQNNGV. The V gene lost 2 bases and the J gene lost 2 bases, with 12 bases spanning the gap. This CDR3 region has 15 residues. This chain's CDR3 is CASSLSAGPQETQYF. The CDR3 DNA is TGTGCCAGCAGCTTATCGGCGGGGCCGCAAGAGACCCAGTACTTC.

This clonotype was observed many times. This chain connects TRBV12-3 or TRBV12-4 to TRBJ1-1; no clear D. V was shortened by 3 bases and J by 0 bases, with 23 bases between the two germline ends. This CDR3 is built from 19 residues. The CDR3 DNA reads TGTGCCAGCAGTTTCCCCCCGCGTGATTCGGTCAACATGAACACTGAAGCTTTCTTT. Its translation is CASSFPPRDSVNMNTEAFF.

There are many counts of this clonotype. This chain's CDR3 is CASRGGSSGANVLTF. As DNA, the CDR3 is TGTGCCAGCAGGGGAGGGAGTTCTGGGGCCAACGTCCTGACTTTC. The chain combines TRBV6-2 or TRBV6-3 with TRBJ2-6, with TRBD2 matching over 7 bases. Per germline, CDR1 MNHEY and CDR2 SVGEGT. The CDR3 has 15 amino acids. The V segment lost 6 bases and the J segment 1 base; nucleotides outside the gene matches: 3.

The table lists this clonotype with many counts. The chain recombines TRBV27 with TRBJ1-1; no reliable D call. Germline V gene data show CDR1 as MNHEY and CDR2 as SMNVEV (reference sequence). Deletions cut 10 bases from V and 0 bases from J, with 12 bases between. The CDR3 is 13 amino acids. CDR3 sequence: CATGTAMNTEAFF. The CDR3 coding sequence is TGTGCCACCGGTACAGCTATGAACACTGAAGCTTTCTTT.

This clonotype appeared many times. V gene TRBV24-1 combines with J gene TRBJ2-6, with 10 bases identical to TRBD1. This CDR3 is built from 19 residues. In germline, CDR1 is KGHDR, CDR2 SFDVKD. J gave up 0 bases and V 2 bases, and 6 bases lay outside the gene matches. CDR3 sequence reads: CATSDSGQGGLSGANVLTF. CDR3 DNA: TGTGCCACCAGTGATTCCGGACAGGGGGGTCTCTCTGGGGCCAACGTCCTGACTTTC.

There are many counts of this clonotype. This chain joins TRBV20-1 and TRBJ1-4; D is perhaps TRBD1 (6 bases). CDR1 DFQATT and CDR2 SNEGSKA come from the germline V gene (reference sequence). Between the trimmed V and J ends, which lost 1 base and 7 bases, there was a span of 13 bases. CDR3 length: 14 amino acids. CDR3 DNA sequence: TGCAGTGCTAGAGGACAGGTCTCGGGTGAAAAACTGTTTTTT. Its translation: CSARGQVSGEKLFF.

The chain carries TRBV11-3 and TRBJ2-5; 9 positions agree with TRBD1. V lost 8 bases, J lost 5 bases, and 3 bases stayed unmatched. Germline V gene sequence: CDR1 SGHNT, CDR2 YENEEA. There are 12 residues in the CDR3. CDR3 sequence: CASGQGIETQYF. The CDR3 DNA sequence: TGTGCCAGCGGACAGGGGATCGAGACCCAGTACTTC. Together with reference TRBV11-3 and TRBJ2-5, the CDR3 gives the full variable domain: EAGVVQSPRYKIIEKKQPVAFWCNPISGHNTLYWYLQNLGQGPELLIRYENEEAVDDSQLPKDRFSAERLKGVDSTLKIQPAELGDSAVYLCASGQGIETQYFGPGTRLLVL.

This clonotype was observed a handful of times. A junction boundary mismatches the germline segment, possibly from a read error. The chain is built from TRBV3-1 and TRBJ1-5; D not certain. The CDR3 contains 13 residues. Germline V CDR1 and CDR2: LGHDT, YNNKEL (reference sequence). CDR3 in amino acids: CASSQDEIQPQNF. The CDR3 DNA sequence: TGTGCCAGCAGCCAAGACGAGATTCAGCCCCAGAATTTT.

The chain has TRBV4-2 and TRBJ1-3; D may be TRBD1 (5 bases). Germline lookup yields CDR1 LGHNA and CDR2 YNFKEQ. With 4 bases removed from V and 4 bases from J, the gap between germline ends came to 11 bases. This CDR3 is 14 amino acids long. CDR3 sequence: CASSPLEGGNTIYF. For the CDR3, the DNA is TGTGCCAGCAGCCCCTTGGAGGGGGGAAACACCATATATTTT.

By share of the sample, this clonotype is medium-sized. The V call is TRBV30, the J call TRBJ1-2; 7 bases line up with TRBD1. The CDR3 has 10 residues. V was clipped by 7 bases and J by 5 bases; unmatched bases: 1. The germline gives CDR1 GTSNPN, CDR2 SVGIG (reference sequence). The CDR3 region has the DNA TGTGCCTACAGGGGATATGGCTACACCTTC. Translating it yields CAYRGYGYTF.

Note on this clonotype: The junction departs from germline at one end; a sequencing error may be responsible. This chain joins TRBV20-1 and TRBJ1-2, with D possibly matching TRBD1 (6 bases). The germline CDR1 and CDR2 sequences are DFQATT and SNEGSKA (reference sequence). CDR3 length equals 12 residues. The CDR3 nucleotides are TGCAGTGCCTTAACAGGGTCAGATGGCCACACCTTC. It translates to CSALTGSDGHTF.

As regards this clonotype: This could be a read error, since a much larger clone is one nucleotide away. No conserved phenylalanine or tryptophan ends this CDR3, so it is likely a read error. The rearrangement links TRBV6-5 to TRBJ1-2; D unclear. Deletions cut 6 bases from V and 4 bases from J, with 9 bases between. Germline V gene lookup returns CDR1 MNHEY and CDR2 SVGAGI. The CDR3 covers 12 residues. This CDR3 reads CASSSTTYGYTC. CDR3 nucleotides: TGTGCCAGCAGCAGTACGACCTATGGCTACACCTGC.

This clonotype was found many times. This rearrangement joins TRBV4-3 to TRBJ1-1; D gene unclear. V lost 4 bases to trimming and J lost 2 bases, with 8 bases between them. The CDR3 is 13 residues long. From germline, CDR1 is LGHNA and CDR2 YSLEER. For the CDR3, the DNA is TGCGCCAGCAGCCTCAGTGGTAACACTGAAGCTTTCTTT. Protein sequence: CASSLSGNTEAFF.